This TCR beta chain was sequenced for a study of CD8 T cells in Susac syndrome. General study points: As the study acknowledged, the number of individuals who were part of its TCR sequencing and HLA analysis was relatively small.

Comment on this clonotype: What it binds is not known.

CD8+ and CD4+ T cells from blood underwent TCR beta sequencing, which was carried out in a high-throughput format. While CD8+ and CD4+ T cells were isolated negatively, TEMRA cells were enriched by FACS. Losses at the gene ends were 5 bases for V and 4 bases for J; bases not matched to a gene: 0. The CDR3 contains 14 residues. CDR1 and CDR2 from the germline V gene are SGHVS and FQNEAQ. Reverse transcription used about 0.45 to 1 ug RNA and random hexamers. A multiplex approach, immunoSEQ multiplex PCR, amplified TCR beta CDR3 across 54 Vbeta and 13 Jbeta. TCRdb itself ran the immunoSEQ multiplex PCR reads through MiXCR, one entry per CDR3 protein. This table has about 80,000 distinct CDR3 sequences, roughly 93% appearing once.

The TCR was taken from a human donor in good health. The chain combines TRBV7-8 with TRBJ2-1; 12 bases map to TRBD2. The sample comprised CD8+ T cells from PBMCs. CDR3 region: CASSGLAGYNEQFF. For the CDR3, the DNA is TGTGCCAGCAGCGGACTAGCGGGATACAATGAGCAGTTCTTC.